These T cell receptor beta chains were read from a single sample in a study of T cells after yellow fever vaccination. One entry per CDR3 protein, called by TCRdb with MiXCR from the 5' RACE reads. This table holds just over 300,000 distinct CDR3 sequences, approximately 3.8% found once. Sequencing used PBMCs, obtained on the day of the yellow fever booster vaccination. These receptors were taken from a man aged 18 to 30 who received the YFV17D yellow fever vaccine. The CDR3 runs from the conserved cysteine through the conserved F or W. A D gene is named only where the DNA matches it firmly. The size entry is marked missing in some rows and otherwise reads once, few, many or a size class.

d_gene	abundance	j_gene	v_gene	CDR3nt	CDR3aa
.	many	TRBJ2-5	TRBV7-8	TGTGCCAGCAGGACACGGGTTGGGGTCCAAGAGACCCAGTACTTC	CASRTRVGVQETQYF
.	few	TRBJ1-1	TRBV7-2	TGTGCCAGCAGCTGGCCACCTAGTCAGCCAGAGCCTGAAGCTTTCTTT	CASSWPPSQPEPEAFF
.	many	TRBJ2-6	TRBV6-5	TGTGCCAGCAGTTCCAGGGAACAGACAGCTGGGGCCAACGTCCTGACTTTC	CASSSREQTAGANVLTF
.	few	TRBJ2-4	TRBV6-5	TGTGCCAGCAGTTATGTCCCTGACCAGGGCATTCAGTACTTC	CASSYVPDQGIQYF
.	many	TRBJ1-1	TRBV5-5	TGTGCCAGCAGCACCGGACAGATGAACACTGAAGCTTTCTTT	CASSTGQMNTEAFF
.	few	TRBJ2-7	TRBV27	TGTGCCAGCAGTTGGGCCCCCAAAGGGTACGAGCAGTACTTC	CASSWAPKGYEQYF
.	.	TRBJ1-4	TRBV6-2/TRBV6-3	TGTGCCAGCAGTTACTCCGGACAGAATGAAAAACTGTTTTTT	CASSYSGQNEKLFF
.	.	TRBJ1-1	TRBV12-3/TRBV12-4	TGTGCCAGCAGCGACGGGACACTCCACGGTTTT	CASSDGTLHGF
TRBD2	many	TRBJ2-7	TRBV6-1	TGTGCCAGCGGCCCTAGCGGGGCAACCTACGAGCAGTACTTC	CASGPSGATYEQYF
.	few	TRBJ2-2	TRBV7-2	TGTGCCAGCAGCTTAGTCCTAGTCCTGAACACCGGGGAGCTGTTTTTT	CASSLVLVLNTGELFF
.	.	TRBJ1-3	TRBV7-8	TGTGCCAGCAGCTCAAGCGGGCGCCGCTCTGGAAACACCATATATTTT	CASSSSGRRSGNTIYF